This T cell receptor (beta chain) was obtained from a study of cytomegalovirus exposure and HLA in healthy donors. The PCR ran on 60 Vbeta and 13 Jbeta primers. Some clones are missing from TCRdb's copy, which holds only in-frame ones; the method was immunoSEQ multiplex PCR. The sample includes fewer than 85,000 clones, 70% to 80% seen only once; the top ten take about 8.6%. Whereas donors were nominally healthy upon sampling, unrecorded immune exposures were probable. Trimming shortened V by 3 bases and J by 1 base, and 6 bases separated the two germline ends. CDR1 ENHRY and CDR2 SYGVKD come from the germline V gene. The CDR3 is 13 residues long.

This sequence originates from a middle-aged man in good health and CMV-seropositive. The sequenced material came from PBMCs. V and J are TRBV10-3 and TRBJ1-1; D unresolved. CDR3 DNA: TGTGCCATCAGTGAATCCCAGAACACTGAAGCTTTCTTT. The encoded protein is CAISESQNTEAFF.